A selection of T cell receptor beta chains follows, all from one sample in a study of Graves' ophthalmopathy and Graves' hyperthyroidism. MiXCR, applied by TCRdb to the multiplex PCR reads, yields one record per CDR3 protein. Of about 740,000 distinct CDR3 sequences in the sample, roughly 41% were seen once. Sequencing was performed on peripheral blood. Source of these receptors: an adult man with Graves' ophthalmopathy. Both conserved end residues are part of each CDR3. The D gene is left open where the match is weak. Part of the rows lack a size; the others show once, few, many or a class for expanded clones.

J gene | V gene | clone size | D gene | CDR3 DNA | CDR3 protein
TRBJ2-7 | TRBV10-1 | . | TRBD2 | TGCGCCAGCAGTGAGTCGGCTAGCGGGAGGTGGTACGAGCAGTACTTC | CASSESASGRWYEQYF
TRBJ2-2 | TRBV7-3 | few | . | TGTGCCAGCGGATCCGGCCTTCTTGGCACCGGGGAGCTGTTTTTT | CASGSGLLGTGELFF
TRBJ1-2 | TRBV7-2 | few | . | TGTGCCAGCAGACCAGGGTCCCCTAACTATGGCTACACCTTC | CASRPGSPNYGYTF
TRBJ1-2 | TRBV20-1 | . | TRBD1 | TGCAGTGCTAGAAGACAGGGGTTATATGGCTACACCTTC | CSARRQGLYGYTF
TRBJ1-2 | TRBV20-1 | few | TRBD1 | TGCAGTGCTTTTTACAGGGGCGGTTATGGCTACACCTTC | CSAFYRGGYGYTF
TRBJ2-6 | TRBV24-1 | many | . | TGTGCCACCAGTGATCGCAGGGGCTCTGGGGCCAACGTCCTGACTTTC | CATSDRRGSGANVLTF
TRBJ1-6 | TRBV20-1 | . | . | TGCAGTGCTAGAAGTGAGGCAGGCCGCTCCTATAATTCACCCCTCCACTTT | CSARSEAGRSYNSPLHF
TRBJ1-2 | TRBV25-1 | . | TRBD1 | TGTGCCACCGAGGGGGCGCATTACGGCTACACCTTC | CATEGAHYGYTF
TRBJ2-5 | TRBV20-1 | . | TRBD1 | TGCAGTGCTGGAGAAATCGGACAGGGTGAAGAGACCCAGTACTTC | CSAGEIGQGEETQYF
TRBJ1-4 | TRBV6-5 | many | TRBD1 | TGTGCCAGCAGTTACTCGACGGGGACAGCCAATGAAAAACTGTTTTTT | CASSYSTGTANEKLFF
TRBJ2-7 | TRBV7-8 | few | TRBD1 | TGTGCCAGCAGTTACAGGACAGGGAACTACGAGCAGTACTTC | CASSYRTGNYEQYF
TRBJ2-5 | TRBV20-1 | . | TRBD2 | TGCAGTGCCAGACGTCCTAGCGGGGGAGAGACCCAGTACTTC | CSARRPSGGETQYF
TRBJ2-5 | TRBV13 | few | TRBD2 | TGTGCCAGCACCTTGTCGGCTAGCGGGAGGAGGGGAACCCAGTACTTC | CASTLSASGRRGTQYF
TRBJ1-2 | TRBV15 | . | TRBD1 | TGTGCCACCAGCAGAGGCGGACAGGGGGAACTTGGCTACACCTTC | CATSRGGQGELGYTF
TRBJ1-2 | TRBV7-3 | . | . | TGCGCCAGCAGTTATGACACCGCGAACCATGGCTACACCTTC | CASSYDTANHGYTF
TRBJ2-5 | TRBV12-3/TRBV12-4 | . | . | TGTGCCAGCAGCCACACAGGGCCAGAGACCCAGTACTTC | CASSHTGPETQYF
TRBJ1-5 | TRBV24-1 | many | . | TGTGCCACCAGTGATGGCCGAGGGGCAAGCAATCAGCCCCAGCATTTT | CATSDGRGASNQPQHF
TRBJ2-7 | TRBV7-2 | many | TRBD2 | TGTGCCAGCAGCCCCGCCCTGGGACTAGGCGAGCAGTACTTC | CASSPALGLGEQYF
TRBJ2-7 | TRBV12-3/TRBV12-4 | . | . | TGTGCCAGCAGTTTACTCATTGAGGGACATCAGTACTTC | CASSLLIEGHQYF
TRBJ2-5 | TRBV11-2 | . | . | TGTGCCAGCAGCTTAGCCGGGCGGGCCTACCGGGAGGAGACCCAGTACTTC | CASSLAGRAYREETQYF
TRBJ2-6 | TRBV19 | few | . | TGTGCCAGTAGCCCCAGTATATTAGGGGCCAACGTCCTGACTTTC | CASSPSILGANVLTF
TRBJ1-5 | TRBV20-1 | many | . | TGCAGTGCTGAGGGGACCGCCTTCCGACCCCAGCATTTT | CSAEGTAFRPQHF
TRBJ1-5 | TRBV24-1 | . | TRBD1 | TGTGCCACCAGTGATAGCACCGGGACAGGGATCTACGAGCATTTT | CATSDSTGTGIYEHF
TRBJ2-2 | TRBV25-1 | . | . | TGTGCCAGCAGCTACGGTATGGGGGGTGGCACCGGGGAGCTGTTTTTT | CASSYGMGGGTGELFF
TRBJ1-3 | TRBV7-9 | few | . | TGTGCCAGCAGCTTAGATTTCGGATCTGGAAACACCATATATTTT | CASSLDFGSGNTIYF
TRBJ1-1 | TRBV12-3/TRBV12-4 | . | . | TGTGCCAGCAGTAACAATAAGGACAGGAACACTGAAGCTTTCTTT | CASSNNKDRNTEAFF
TRBJ2-7 | TRBV29-1 | many | . | TGCAGCGTTGAAGCCAGGGACTCCTCCTACGAGCAGTACTTC | CSVEARDSSYEQYF
TRBJ2-7 | TRBV10-3 | . | TRBD1 | TGTGCCAGCAGTTACCTCGGGACAGCGCCCTACGAGCAGTACTTC | CASSYLGTAPYEQYF
TRBJ1-1 | TRBV11-2 | many | . | TGTGCCAGCAGCTCCAGGGATGTCGCTGAAGCTTTCTTT | CASSSRDVAEAFF
TRBJ2-6 | TRBV10-2 | many | . | TGCGCCAGCAGTGCGACGAGTAAAGACTCTGGGGCCAACGTCCTGACTTTC | CASSATSKDSGANVLTF
TRBJ1-6 | TRBV2 | . | TRBD1 | TGTGCCTGCAGTTCGACAGGGCCCCTCCACTTT | CACSSTGPLHF
TRBJ1-1 | TRBV12-3/TRBV12-4 | . | . | TGTGCCAGCAGTTTATTGGCAGGTTCGAACACTGAAGCTTTCTTT | CASSLLAGSNTEAFF
TRBJ1-2 | TRBV25-1 | . | . | TGTGCCAGCTCACCATCACGGGGGGCTAACTATGGCTACACCTTC | CASSPSRGANYGYTF
TRBJ1-1 | TRBV12-3/TRBV12-4 | . | TRBD1 | TGTGCCAGCAGTTCTCGGACAGGGGGCGAACCCCGTGAAGCTTTCTTT | CASSSRTGGEPREAFF
TRBJ1-1 | TRBV5-1 | many | . | TGCGCCAGCAGCCCCAGGCCAGGGGTGGTCACTGAAGCTTTCTTT | CASSPRPGVVTEAFF
TRBJ2-2 | TRBV7-9 | . | TRBD1 | TGTGCCAGCAGCGACGGACAGGGGCACACCGGGGAGCTGTTTTTT | CASSDGQGHTGELFF
TRBJ1-2 | TRBV7-2 | many | TRBD1 | TGTGCCAGCAGCTCTTACAGGGGGTATGGCTACACCTTC | CASSSYRGYGYTF
TRBJ1-2 | TRBV12-3/TRBV12-4 | . | . | TGTGCCAGCAGTTTCAGGGTTTATGGCTACACCTTC | CASSFRVYGYTF
TRBJ1-5 | TRBV5-4 | . | . | TGTGCCAGCAGCTTGTTGGGGTTGGGCAATCAGCCCCAGCATTTT | CASSLLGLGNQPQHF
TRBJ2-7 | TRBV2 | . | TRBD2 | TGTGCCAGCACTACTGGACTAGCGGGGCCGGTCCACGAGCAGTACTTC | CASTTGLAGPVHEQYF
TRBJ1-5 | TRBV24-1 | . | TRBD1 | TGTGCCAGCAGGTTTACAGGGGTGTCTAGCAATCAGCCCCAGCATTTT | CASRFTGVSSNQPQHF
TRBJ1-5 | TRBV19 | many | TRBD1 | TGTGCCAGTAGCCTCCGACAGGGGACTCAGCCCCAGCATTTT | CASSLRQGTQPQHF
TRBJ2-2 | TRBV7-3 | . | TRBD2 | TGCGCCAGCAGCTGGACTAGCGGACCATCGAACACCGGGGAGCGGTTTTTT | CASSWTSGPSNTGERFF
TRBJ2-5 | TRBV7-9 | . | . | TGTGCCAGCAACGACAGAGGGTACCAAGAGACCCAGTACTTC | CASNDRGYQETQYF